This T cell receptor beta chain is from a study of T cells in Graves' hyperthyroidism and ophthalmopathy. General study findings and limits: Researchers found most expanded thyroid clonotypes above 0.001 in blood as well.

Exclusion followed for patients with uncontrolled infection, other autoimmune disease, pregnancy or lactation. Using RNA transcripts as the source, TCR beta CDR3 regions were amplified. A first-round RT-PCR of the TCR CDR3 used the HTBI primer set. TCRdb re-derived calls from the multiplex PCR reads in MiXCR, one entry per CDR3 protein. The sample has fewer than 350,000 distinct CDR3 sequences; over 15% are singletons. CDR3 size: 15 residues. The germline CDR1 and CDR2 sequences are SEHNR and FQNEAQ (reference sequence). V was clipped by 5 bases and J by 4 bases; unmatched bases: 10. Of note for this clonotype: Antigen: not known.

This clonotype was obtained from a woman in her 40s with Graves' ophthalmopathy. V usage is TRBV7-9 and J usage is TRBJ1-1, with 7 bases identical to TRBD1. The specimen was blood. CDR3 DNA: TGTGCCAGCAGCCCCGGAGGGGGCGGAAGCACTGAAGCTTTCTTT. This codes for CASSPGGGGSTEAFF.